Shown below are 27 T cell receptor beta chains from a single sample sequenced in a study of blood T cell repertoires in COVID-19. Libraries were prepared by immunoSEQ multiplex PCR; TCRdb keeps only in-frame clonotypes and omits some of them. Of around 100,000 clones in the sample, about 90% were seen once. The sequenced sample was peripheral blood. Receptors originate from a man aged 50 or older in a cohort sampled during active COVID-19.

This clone has more than one count but fewer than ten. The rearrangement joins TRBV6-5 to TRBJ2-1; D is possibly TRBD2 (5 bases). Germline loops: CDR1 MNHEY, CDR2 SVGAGI. CDR3 length: 13 residues. V was trimmed by 4 bases and J by 4 bases, leaving 8 bases between them. The CDR3 DNA sequence: TGTGCCAGCAGTTCCAGAGGGTACAATGAGCAGTTCTTC. Its protein is CASSSRGYNEQFF.

The genes are TRBV19 and TRBJ1-5; 11 bases fit TRBD1. Germline V gene sequence: CDR1 LNHDA, CDR2 SQIVND (reference sequence). The CDR3 spans 16 residues. Germline trimming cut 1 base from V and 11 bases from J; bases unmatched to any gene: 10. The CDR3 DNA is TGTGCCAGTAGTATAGGAGGGACAGGGGGTGCTCGGGCCCAGCATTTT. The encoded protein is CASSIGGTGGARAQHF.

The chain links TRBV18 to TRBJ1-3, with D hard to call. This CDR3 contains 16 residues. V shed 0 bases and J shed 2 bases, with 11 bases lying between them. CDR1 and CDR2 from the germline V gene are KGHSH and LQKENI. In nucleotides, the CDR3 is TGTGCCAGCTCACCACCGGGGAGTCATGCTGGAAACACCATATATTTT. Encoded protein: CASSPPGSHAGNTIYF.

The chain links TRBV14 to TRBJ2-1; 9 bases are a match to TRBD1. Unmatched junction bases numbered 6, after V lost 2 bases and J lost 7 bases. CDR3 length: 15 amino acids. Germline V gene data show CDR1 as SGHDN and CDR2 as FVKESK. Here the CDR3 reads CASSQPGQGRNEQFF. CDR3 bases: TGTGCCAGCAGCCAACCCGGACAGGGGAGGAATGAGCAGTTCTTC.

The V call is TRBV19, the J call TRBJ2-5, with 8 bases identical to TRBD1. This CDR3 region has 16 residues. Per the germline V gene, CDR1 is LNHDA and CDR2 is SQIVND (reference sequence). V was clipped by 3 bases and J by 3 bases; unmatched bases: 9. CDR3 nucleotide sequence: TGTGCCAGTAGTATCTCCCTGACAGGGGAAGAAGAGACCCAGTACTTC. This sequence encodes CASSISLTGEEETQYF.

This clone was counted once. The chain has TRBV28 and TRBJ2-1; a weak D match, TRBD2 (6 bases). The CDR3 runs to 16 residues. Germline V gene data show CDR1 as MDHEN and CDR2 as SYDVKM. V lost 6 bases to trimming and J lost 7 bases, with 22 bases between them. CDR3: CASSSPGTYRLNEQFF. CDR3 sequence (DNA): TGTGCCAGCAGCTCGCCGGGGACTTACAGATTGAATGAGCAGTTCTTC.

The chain links TRBV4-3 to TRBJ2-7; D not resolved. The CDR3 covers 15 residues. V was clipped by 1 base and J by 7 bases, with 17 bases between them. Germline lookup yields CDR1 LGHNA and CDR2 YSLEER. CDR3 amino acids: CASSQAIGPQWEQYF. The DNA of the CDR3 is TGCGCCAGCAGCCAAGCCATCGGTCCACAGTGGGAGCAGTACTTC.

This sequence joins TRBV6-6 and TRBJ1-2; 7 nucleotides align to TRBD1. Germline CDR1 reads MNHNY; CDR2 reads SVGAGI (reference sequence). J gave up 8 bases and V 5 bases, and 14 bases lay outside the gene matches. This CDR3 is built from 15 residues. DNA for the CDR3: TGTGCCAGCAGTCGACCGGGACAGCTCGGGGAAGGCTACACCTTC. Protein sequence: CASSRPGQLGEGYTF.

This clone came up many times. The chain recombines TRBV20-1 with TRBJ1-5, with D hard to call. The V gene's germline CDR1 is DFQATT and CDR2 SNEGSKA (reference sequence). V shed 7 bases and J shed 3 bases, with 7 bases lying between them. The CDR3 totals 11 residues. The CDR3 DNA follows: TGCAGTGACAGCCTCAATCAGCCCCAGCATTTT. Residues: CSDSLNQPQHF.

This clone showed up just once. This rearrangement joins TRBV5-6 to TRBJ1-2; 7 bases map to TRBD1. Trimming took 2 bases from V and 4 from J; bases not matched to a gene: 11. The germline CDR1 and CDR2 sequences are SGHDT and YYEEEE. There are 16 residues in the CDR3. CDR3 sequence reads: CASSFSPDRAGYGYTF. CDR3 DNA: TGTGCCAGCAGCTTTTCCCCCGACAGGGCTGGCTATGGCTACACCTTC. Combining the CDR3 with reference TRBV5-6 and TRBJ1-2 gives the whole variable domain DAGVTQSPTHLIKTRGQQVTLRCSPKSGHDTVSWYQQALGQGPQFIFQYYEEEERQRGNFPDRFSGHQFPNYSSELNVNALLLGDSALYLCASSFSPDRAGYGYTFGSGTRLTVV.

J is TRBJ1-2 and V is TRBV12-3 or TRBV12-4; no reliable D call. V was pared by 6 bases and J by 1 base, with 9 bases between. The CDR3 length is 13 residues. CDR3 nucleotides: TGTGCCAGCAGCCCCAGACTTAACTATGGCTACACCTTC. It specifies CASSPRLNYGYTF.

This clone has just a few counts. The chain combines TRBV15 with TRBJ1-2; 8 positions match TRBD1. The CDR3 contains 18 residues. Germline V gives CDR1 LNHNV, CDR2 YYDKDF (reference sequence). The V and J ends lost 3 bases and 0 bases, in that order; junction bases with no gene match: 12. The CDR3 DNA is TGTGCCACCAGCAGCGTTCAGGGGGCGCGATGGTCTAACTATGGCTACACCTTC. Amino acid sequence: CATSSVQGARWSNYGYTF.

The chain joins TRBV3-1 (or the pseudogene TRBV3-2) to TRBJ2-7; D is possibly TRBD2 (6 bases). Germline V gives CDR1 LGHDT, CDR2 YNNKEL (reference sequence). V was pared by 0 bases and J by 5 bases, with 8 bases between. CDR3 length: 13 amino acids. The CDR3 loop is CASSQEGGHEQYV. CDR3 bases: TGTGCCAGCAGCCAAGAAGGAGGGCACGAGCAGTACGTC.

The chain is built from TRBV28 and TRBJ1-5, with a weak D call TRBD1 (5 bases). The CDR3 covers 15 residues. V was trimmed by 3 bases and J by 0 bases, leaving 9 bases between them. CDR1 is MDHEN and CDR2 is SYDVKM in the germline V gene. As DNA, the CDR3 is TGTGCCAGCAGTTTGGGACTGGTTAGCAATCAGCCCCAGCATTTT. Translation gives CASSLGLVSNQPQHF.

The genes are TRBV7-9 and TRBJ2-3; TRBD2 aligns across 9 bases. The ends lost 5 bases at V and 0 bases at J; junction bases unmatched: 15. The CDR3 is 19 residues long. The germline CDR1 and CDR2 sequences are SEHNR and FQNEAQ (reference sequence). In DNA form, the CDR3 reads TGTGCCAGCAGCCCCCGCATGTCGGGCGGGGGGGTTAGCACAGATACGCAGTATTTT. This translates into CASSPRMSGGGVSTDTQYF.

The chain links TRBV18 to TRBJ2-2; D is ambiguous. Trimming pared 3 bases from V and 5 bases from J, leaving 13 bases between. Per the germline V gene, CDR1 is KGHSH and CDR2 is LQKENI. This CDR3 spans 15 amino acids. The CDR3 is CASSPNSLSTGELFF. DNA for the CDR3: TGTGCCAGCTCACCGAACAGTTTAAGTACCGGGGAGCTGTTTTTT.

The count of this clone is one. V is TRBV7-8 and J is TRBJ2-3, with 7 bases matching TRBD2. The length of the CDR3 is 15 residues. Per the germline V gene, CDR1 is SGHVS and CDR2 is FQNEAQ. The ends lost 5 bases at V and 6 bases at J; junction bases unmatched: 11. The CDR3 DNA is TGTGCCAGCAGCCCAACGACGGGGGGATATGATACGCAGTATTTT. Amino acid sequence: CASSPTTGGYDTQYF.

The chain couples TRBV6-5 to TRBJ1-4, with TRBD1 matching over 8 bases. Per the germline V gene, CDR1 is MNHEY and CDR2 is SVGAGI. V lost 4 bases to trimming and J lost 7 bases; unmatched junction nucleotides: 5. The CDR3 has 14 amino acids. DNA of the CDR3: TGTGCCAGCAGTTTGACAGGGGCGCCTGAAAAACTGTTTTTT. It yields the protein CASSLTGAPEKLFF.

This chain uses TRBV2 with TRBJ2-1, with 9 positions matching TRBD2. Trimming took 7 bases from V and 8 from J; bases not matched to a gene: 6. The CDR3 is 13 residues long. CDR1 SNHLY and CDR2 FYNNEI come from the germline V gene. The CDR3 DNA reads as TGTGCCAGCACCGGGACTAGCATCTATGAGCAGTTCTTC. This sequence encodes CASTGTSIYEQFF.

J is TRBJ2-1 and V is TRBV6-2 or TRBV6-3; D uncertain. CDR3 length: 12 residues. Germline assignment: CDR1 MNHEY and CDR2 SVGEGT. V dropped 0 bases and J dropped 10 bases, with 7 bases sitting between them. In DNA form, the CDR3 reads TGTGCCAGCAGTTACTCGTTCAGGGAGCAGTTCTTC. Protein product: CASSYSFREQFF.

The chain joins TRBV11-1 to TRBJ2-3; unclear D gene. The V gene lost 2 bases and the J gene lost 4 bases, with 7 bases spanning the gap. CDR1 and CDR2 from the germline V gene are SGHAT and FQDESV (reference sequence). The CDR3 runs 13 residues. This CDR3 is CASSLRVADTQYF. The CDR3 DNA is TGTGCCAGCAGCTTACGGGTGGCAGATACGCAGTATTTT. The full variable domain, its missing parts supplied by reference TRBV11-1 and TRBJ2-3, is EAEVAQSPRYKITEKSQAVAFWCDPISGHATLYWYRQILGQGPELLVQFQDESVVDDSQLPKDRFSAERLKGVDSTLKIQPAELGDSAMYLCASSLRVADTQYFGPGTRLTVL.

The chain is built from TRBV10-3 and TRBJ1-6; TRBD1 matches 7 bases. CDR1 is ENHRY and CDR2 is SYGVKD in the germline V gene. The length of the CDR3 is 15 residues. Trimming at V came to 10 bases and at J to 2 bases, leaving 8 bases not matched to a gene. The CDR3 nucleotides read TGTGCCACGAAACAGGGGCCCGCCTATAATTCACCCCTCCACTTT. Translated: CATKQGPAYNSPLHF.

The CDR3 coding sequence is TGTGCCAGCAGCCAGGGGCCGCACCGCTATGGCTACACCTTC. Translating gives CASSQGPHRYGYTF. V and J are TRBV6-2 or TRBV6-3 and TRBJ1-2; possible D gene TRBD1, 6 bases. Germline lookup yields CDR1 MNHEY and CDR2 SVGEGT. There are 14 residues in the CDR3. Trimming pared 6 bases from V and 4 bases from J, leaving 15 bases between.

The V gene is TRBV3-1 (or the pseudogene TRBV3-2), the J gene TRBJ1-2, with TRBD1 identical over 7 bases. The length of the CDR3 is 12 residues. V gave up 4 bases and J gave up 8 bases; unmatched junction bases: 4. Germline CDR1 and CDR2: LGHDT and YNNKEL (reference sequence). The CDR3 here is CASSRTGRGYTF. The CDR3 region has the DNA TGTGCCAGCAGCCGGACAGGACGAGGCTACACCTTC.

The chain uses TRBV7-2 and TRBJ1-5, with 7 bases identical to TRBD1. Per the germline V gene, CDR1 is SGHTA and CDR2 is FQGNSA. J was trimmed by 6 bases and V by 5 bases; bases with no gene match: 7. The CDR3 covers 14 residues. The DNA of the CDR3 is TGTGCCAGCAGCCAGAGGGGGCCCATTCAGCCCCAGCATTTT. This translates into CASSQRGPIQPQHF.

V usage is TRBV6-6 and J usage is TRBJ2-3; 8 bases fit TRBD2. Germline lookup yields CDR1 MNHNY and CDR2 SVGAGI (reference sequence). This CDR3 has 16 residues. V gave up 6 bases and J gave up 1 base; unmatched junction bases: 9. CDR3 amino acids: CASSLGSGARTDTQYF. In DNA form, the CDR3 reads TGTGCCAGCAGCCTAGGTAGCGGGGCTCGCACAGATACGCAGTATTTT.

This clone is a singleton in its sample. V and J are TRBV6-4 and TRBJ1-1, with no clear D. Germline CDR1 is MRHNA and CDR2 is SNTAGT. V was shortened by 7 bases and J by 3 bases, with 15 bases between the two germline ends. This CDR3 is 14 amino acids long. In nucleotides, the CDR3 is TGTGCCAGCAAGTTCTCGGGAGCGGACACTGAAGCTTTCTTT. It codes for CASKFSGADTEAFF.